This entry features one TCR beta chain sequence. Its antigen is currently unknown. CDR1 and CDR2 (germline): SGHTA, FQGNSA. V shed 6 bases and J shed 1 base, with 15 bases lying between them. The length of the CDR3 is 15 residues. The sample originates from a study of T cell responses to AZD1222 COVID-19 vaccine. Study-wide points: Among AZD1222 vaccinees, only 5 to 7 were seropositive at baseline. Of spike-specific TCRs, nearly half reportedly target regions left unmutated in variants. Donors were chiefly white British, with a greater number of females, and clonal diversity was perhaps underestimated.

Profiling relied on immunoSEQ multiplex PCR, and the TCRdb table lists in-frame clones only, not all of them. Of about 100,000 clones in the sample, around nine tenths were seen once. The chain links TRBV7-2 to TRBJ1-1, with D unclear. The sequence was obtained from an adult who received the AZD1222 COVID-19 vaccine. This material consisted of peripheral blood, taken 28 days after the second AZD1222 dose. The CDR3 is CASSWTLRGNTEAFF. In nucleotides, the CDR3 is TGTGCCAGCAGTTGGACCCTCAGAGGGAACACTGAAGCTTTCTTT.